This T cell receptor (beta chain) comes out of a study of cytomegalovirus exposure and HLA in healthy donors. Study at large: The Caucasian-associated ancestry cluster contained about 80% of the roughly 400 genotyped donors.

This CDR3 is 18 amino acids long. Looked up from germline, CDR1 is KGHSH and CDR2 is LQKENI. The ends were cut back, 1 base at V and 8 bases at J, with 26 bases in the middle. PCR was performed using 60 Vbeta and 13 Jbeta primers. Sequencing was performed with immunoSEQ multiplex PCR; in TCRdb, only in-frame clones are kept and a portion is missing. The table lists over 150,000 clones, over 75% of them singletons. The genes are TRBV18 and TRBJ1-2; D remains unclear. The sequencing input was PBMCs. The receptor was derived from a woman between 45 and 65 years old in good health and CMV-seropositive. CDR3 bases: TGTGCCAGCTCACCACTAAATTCGGCAAATGTTATCCTCGGGGGCTACACCTTC. Translating it yields CASSPLNSANVILGGYTF.